This T cell receptor beta chain was retrieved from a study of blood T cell repertoires in COVID-19 (dated by TCRdb to about 2020). A note on the overall study: Samples from collaborators originated in the United States, Italy and Spain and spanned both the acute and convalescent phases of COVID-19. The prospective study material was composed of cDNA or gDNA derived from T cells, B-cell-depleted T cells, or PBMCs. The dataset comprised deeply sampled blood TCRbeta repertoires from subjects exposed to, actively infected with, or recovered from COVID-19. The repertoires were released in a freely available public database intended as a resource for research on the immune response to SARS-CoV-2. Samples came from the ongoing ImmuneRACE study (first 160 participants) plus 1,254 subjects from 6 global collaborators. Nearly every sample came with metadata listing a de-identified subject ID, COVID-19 status, age in years and sex. Where available, HLA class I and class II types were obtained from metadata supplied by the sample provider rather than from assay-based typing. The investigation overall reported the following: Clinical and demographic metadata were provided uncurated, with the amount varying by source and participant.

A note on this clone: Its binding antigen is unknown. Within one base of it there is no much larger clone, and no base qualities were kept.

Collaborating institutions collected whole blood in K2EDTA tubes following their own protocols. For TCRbeta analysis, collaborators shipped samples in one of three forms: frozen whole blood, isolated PBMCs, or DNA extracted from either of those sample types. TCRbeta CDR3 regions were amplified from genomic DNA using the immunoSEQ Assay, a bias-controlled multiplex PCR. Turning to the authors' computational methods: Nucleated cell counts per sample were estimated from amplification of reference gene primers within the assay. Sequence reads were collapsed and filtered to measure the absolute abundance of every unique TCRbeta CDR3 rearrangement. For each sample, productive Simpson clonality was calculated as the square root of Simpson's diversity index over productive rearrangements. What TCRdb holds here is the immuneACCESS table cut down to in-frame rearrangements. Part of the clones is not present; checked against another copy, under half of the missing clones reflect an unresolved V gene, and the others are unexplained. V, J and clone size are taken as reported in that table, and D and trimming were inferred from the DNA itself. The sample data list 150,000 or so clones, and around 67% of these were observed just once. The ten largest clones take up approximately 3% of the sample.

CDR1 SNHLY and CDR2 FYNNEI are derived from the germline V gene. V is clipped by 6 bases and J by 4 bases, and the sequence between their germline boundaries is 22 bases long. The CDR3 spans 16 residues, from the cysteine through the phenylalanine. Just CDR3 DNA is preserved here, 48 bases in frame from base 1. The origin of this receptor is an elderly woman with acute or convalescent COVID-19. This chain joins TRBV2 to TRBJ2-7; a weak D assignment points to TRBD1 (6 bases agree). Input material: peripheral blood. The CDR3 protein sequence reads: CASRVLTVDSRYEQYF. The DNA reads TGTGCCAGCAGGGTGCTTACAGTGGACAGCCGGTACGAGCAGTACTTC.